The TCR beta chain described here comes from a study of blood T cell repertoires in COVID-19. Study summary: The United States, Italy and Spain were the sources of the acute and convalescent COVID-19 samples. PBMCs, B-cell-depleted T cells, or T cells were the source of the cDNA or gDNA that made up the material.

Under the authors' procedure: Scientists estimated how many nucleated cells there were by amplifying reference gene primers. Profiling relied on immunoSEQ multiplex PCR, and the TCRdb table lists in-frame clones only, not all of them. V, J and clone size reflect that table, while D and trimming were determined from the DNA. The table includes under 150,000 clones, roughly 91% detected once. CDR3 length: 18 residues. Germline CDR1 and CDR2: LNHNV and YYDKDF (reference sequence). With 3 bases clipped from V and 7 bases from J, the junction kept 16 bases outside the gene matches. The V gene is TRBV15, the J gene TRBJ1-4; 8 nucleotides align to TRBD1. The sample taken for sequencing was peripheral blood. This TCR was sampled from a human donor in a cohort sampled during active COVID-19. The CDR3 sequence is CATSSPRDRRFVGEKLFF. As DNA, the CDR3 is TGTGCCACCAGCAGCCCCCGGGACAGGAGATTTGTGGGTGAAAAACTGTTTTTT.